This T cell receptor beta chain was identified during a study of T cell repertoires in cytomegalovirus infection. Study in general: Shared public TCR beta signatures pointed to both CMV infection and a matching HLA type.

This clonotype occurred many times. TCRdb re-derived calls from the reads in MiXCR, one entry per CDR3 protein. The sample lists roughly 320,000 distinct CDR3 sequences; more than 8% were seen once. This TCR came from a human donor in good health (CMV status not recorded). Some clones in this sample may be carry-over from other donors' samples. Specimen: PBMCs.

CDR3 protein: CASNRGDRGRNSPLHF. DNA for the CDR3: TGTGCCAGCAATAGGGGAGACAGGGGGAGGAATTCACCCCTCCACTTT. The chain has TRBV12-3 or TRBV12-4 and TRBJ1-6; 9 nucleotides line up with TRBD1. The CDR3 sequence is 16 residues long. V was pared by 7 bases and J by 7 bases, with 11 bases of the junction left unmatched.